Listed below are T cell receptor beta chains from one sample, sequenced in a study of CD8 T cells in Susac syndrome. TCRdb passed the immunoSEQ multiplex PCR reads through MiXCR, listing each CDR3 protein once. Of approximately 200,000 distinct CDR3 sequences in the sample, approximately 96% were seen once. The sequenced material came from CD4+ T cells from PBMCs. The receptors were gathered from a human donor with multiple sclerosis. The CDR3 runs from the conserved cysteine through the conserved F or W. The D gene is left open where the match is weak. Rows give clone size only sometimes, using once, few, many, or a class for an expanded clone.

J | D | size | V | DNA | CDR3
TRBJ2-3 | - | few | TRBV7-2 | TGTGCCAGCAGCCTCGATAAGAGCACAGATACGCAGTATTTT | CASSLDKSTDTQYF
TRBJ2-5 | - | - | TRBV3-1 | TGTGCCAGCAGCCAGGGTGGGTCGGGAGAGACCCAGTACTTC | CASSQGGSGETQYF
TRBJ1-6 | TRBD1 | - | TRBV25-1 | TGTGCCAGCAGGCCGACAGGGACTAATTCACCCCTCCACTTT | CASRPTGTNSPLHF
TRBJ1-2 | - | - | TRBV2 | TGTGCCAGTTCGTCAGACTACTATGGCTACACCTTC | CASSSDYYGYTF
TRBJ1-1 | TRBD1 | - | TRBV3-1 | TGTGCCAGCAGCCATGTCCCGGGACAGAGGAACACTGAAGCTTTCTTT | CASSHVPGQRNTEAFF
TRBJ2-1 | - | - | TRBV12-3/TRBV12-4 | TGTGCCAGCAGCCCGGACTTCACCTCCTACAATGAGCAGTTCTTC | CASSPDFTSYNEQFF
TRBJ2-7 | - | - | TRBV3-1 | TGTGCCAGCAGCAGTAGCGTCTACGAGCAGTACTTC | CASSSSVYEQYF
TRBJ2-5 | - | - | TRBV7-9 | TGTGCCAGTAATGGGGGGACCCAGTACTTC | CASNGGTQYF
TRBJ2-4 | TRBD2 | - | TRBV28 | TGTGCCAGCAGCCCGGCGGGGGGCAGGGACATTCAGTACTTC | CASSPAGGRDIQYF
TRBJ1-5 | TRBD1 | - | TRBV7-2 | TGTGCCAGCAGCTTAAGGACAGGGAATCAGCCCCAGCATTTT | CASSLRTGNQPQHF
TRBJ2-5 | - | - | TRBV19 | TGTGCCAGTACCAGGGGAGGGGTCGAGGAGACCCAGTACTTC | CASTRGGVEETQYF
TRBJ2-6 | - | once | TRBV7-3 | TGTGCCAGCAGCTCCGCCGCCCCGGAGGCCAACGTCCTGACTTTC | CASSSAAPEANVLTF
TRBJ2-5 | TRBD2 | - | TRBV27 | TGTACCAGCAGGTCGACGGGGGGGCTGGAGACCCAGTACTTC | CTSRSTGGLETQYF
TRBJ2-3 | TRBD2 | - | TRBV29-1 | TGCAGCGTTTCTCGGACTAGCGGGAGCACAGATACGCAGTATTTT | CSVSRTSGSTDTQYF
TRBJ2-2 | - | - | TRBV9 | TGTGCCAGCAGCGCCTCCTTTTTGGGGGAGCTGTTTTTT | CASSASFLGELFF
TRBJ1-5 | - | - | TRBV29-1 | TGCAGCGTCGGACTGAGGGGGGATCAGCCCCAGCATTTT | CSVGLRGDQPQHF
TRBJ1-2 | - | once | TRBV20-1 | TGCAGTGCTAGTCACTCTAACTATGGCTACACCTTC | CSASHSNYGYTF
TRBJ2-1 | TRBD2 | once | TRBV20-1 | TGCAGTGCCCCGGGGACTAGGGTAGGGGATGAGCAGTTCTTC | CSAPGTRVGDEQFF
TRBJ1-5 | - | - | TRBV30 | TGTGCCTGTACTACCGGGACCAATCAGCCCCAGCATTTT | CACTTGTNQPQHF
TRBJ2-3 | TRBD2 | - | TRBV7-9 | TGTGCCAGCAGCTCCCCGACTAGCGGCACAGATACGCAGTATTTT | CASSSPTSGTDTQYF
TRBJ2-1 | - | - | TRBV6-1 | TGTGCCAGCAGTCGCGCGCCTTTATCGGCGGGAAATGAGCAGTTCTTC | CASSRAPLSAGNEQFF
TRBJ2-5 | TRBD2 | - | TRBV7-9 | TGTGCCAGCAGCTTTAGGGCGGGAGGAGAGACCCAGTACTTC | CASSFRAGGETQYF
TRBJ2-5 | TRBD2 | - | TRBV7-9 | TGTGCCAGCAGCTTAGGAGTCCCAGCGGGGGAGACCCAGTACTTC | CASSLGVPAGETQYF
TRBJ2-7 | - | - | TRBV5-1 | TGCGCCAGTTCTCCCGACACGAGCTCCTACGAGCAGTACTTC | CASSPDTSSYEQYF
TRBJ2-3 | - | - | TRBV20-1 | TGCAGTGCTCGTCTACTGCAGGGGGGGGGAGATACGCAGTATTTT | CSARLLQGGGDTQYF
TRBJ1-6 | TRBD1 | - | TRBV5-6 | TGTGCCAGCAGCTTTCGACAGGGGAAGTGGGATTCACCCCTCCACTTT | CASSFRQGKWDSPLHF
TRBJ1-2 | - | once | TRBV7-9 | TGTGCCAGCACCTGGGGGGACGGGAACTATGGCTACACCTTC | CASTWGDGNYGYTF
TRBJ2-7 | - | - | TRBV12-3/TRBV12-4 | TGTGCCAGCAGTCCCGCCCCGCCCTACGAGCAGTACTTC | CASSPAPPYEQYF
TRBJ2-3 | - | - | TRBV30 | TGTGCCTTAGGGGGGAATACGCAGTATTTT | CALGGNTQYF
TRBJ2-7 | TRBD1 | - | TRBV3-1 | TGTGCCAGCAGCCCAGGCCAAGGACAGGGAAGGGAGCAGTACTTC | CASSPGQGQGREQYF
TRBJ1-1 | - | - | TRBV9 | TGTGCCAGCAGCGCCATTCAGGGTTATACTGAAGCTTTCTTT | CASSAIQGYTEAFF
TRBJ2-7 | - | - | TRBV12-3/TRBV12-4 | TGTGCCAGCAGTTTGTCGGGGGTTTACGAGCAGTACTTC | CASSLSGVYEQYF
TRBJ1-1 | - | - | TRBV19 | TGTGCCAGTATCCAGGGCCGGGGAAGGGGTGAAGCTTTCTTT | CASIQGRGRGEAFF
TRBJ2-5 | TRBD2 | - | TRBV7-9 | TGTGCCAGCAGCTTAGCAGACACGGGGAGGGCCCAGTACTTC | CASSLADTGRAQYF
TRBJ2-1 | - | few | TRBV7-8 | TGTGCCAGCAGCCCCGGGGGTCCATACAATGAGCAGTTCTTC | CASSPGGPYNEQFF
TRBJ1-2 | TRBD1 | - | TRBV20-1 | TGCAGTGCGCGAGACAGGGTAAAGAACTATGGCTACACCTTC | CSARDRVKNYGYTF
TRBJ1-2 | TRBD1 | - | TRBV30 | TGTGCCTGGAGTAACAGGGGTACGGTCTATGGCTACACCTTC | CAWSNRGTVYGYTF
TRBJ1-6 | - | - | TRBV30 | TGTGCCTGGAGTGTGTACTTTAATAATTCACCCCTCCACTTT | CAWSVYFNNSPLHF
TRBJ1-1 | TRBD1 | - | TRBV6-6 | TGTGCCAGCAGTGGACAGGTGAACACTGAAGCTTTCTTT | CASSGQVNTEAFF
TRBJ2-1 | - | - | TRBV4-3 | TGCGCCAGCAGCCAAGCCCCTGGGGGGTTGCCCTACAATGAGCAGTTCTTC | CASSQAPGGLPYNEQFF
TRBJ2-7 | - | - | TRBV3-1 | TGTGCCAGCAGTCGGGACACCTCGAGCTCCTACGAGCAGTACTTC | CASSRDTSSSYEQYF
TRBJ1-6 | - | once | TRBV2 | TGTGCCAGCAACGGTGTAGGGCGGGGTTCACCCCTCCACTTT | CASNGVGRGSPLHF
TRBJ1-3 | - | - | TRBV7-9 | TGTGCCAGCAGCCCATCAGTTAGCTCTGGAAACACCATATATTTT | CASSPSVSSGNTIYF
TRBJ1-1 | - | - | TRBV12-3/TRBV12-4 | TGTGCCAGCAGTTTAAGCAACACTGAAGCTTTCTTT | CASSLSNTEAFF
TRBJ1-2 | - | once | TRBV13 | TGTGCCAGCAGCTTGATGGGGTTTACGGGCTACACCTTC | CASSLMGFTGYTF
TRBJ1-3 | - | - | TRBV12-3/TRBV12-4 | TGTGCCAGCAGTATCCGGACAGCTGGAAACACCATATATTTT | CASSIRTAGNTIYF
TRBJ1-6 | - | - | TRBV12-3/TRBV12-4 | TGTGCCAGCACCCTTTCCGCAGGGCCTCATTCACCCCTCCACTTT | CASTLSAGPHSPLHF
TRBJ1-5 | - | - | TRBV15 | TGTGCCACCAGCAGTCGTGGACAGCCCCAGCATTTT | CATSSRGQPQHF
TRBJ2-2 | - | - | TRBV10-3 | TGTGCCATCAGTGAGGCTCCAGGGATCGGGGAGCTGTTTTTT | CAISEAPGIGELFF
TRBJ1-5 | TRBD1 | - | TRBV30 | TGTGCCTGGAGTGCGGACAGGCGCAATCAGCCCCAGCATTTT | CAWSADRRNQPQHF
TRBJ2-1 | TRBD1 | - | TRBV18 | TGTGCCAGCTCACCCGGACCTTCAGGGGGCGATGAGCAGTTCTTC | CASSPGPSGGDEQFF
TRBJ2-7 | - | - | TRBV6-2/TRBV6-3 | TGTGCCAGCAGTTACTCGGCGGGGACCTACGAGCAGTACTTC | CASSYSAGTYEQYF